Listed here are 6 T cell receptor beta chains from one sample, sequenced in a study of cytomegalovirus exposure and HLA in healthy donors. The primer mix had 60 Vbeta and 13 Jbeta primers. Method: immunoSEQ multiplex PCR; TCRdb's copy keeps in-frame clones and lacks some. The table lists about 190,000 clones, more than 75% of them singletons. The specimen sequenced was PBMCs. The source of these receptors is a woman aged 18-30 years in good health and CMV-seronegative.

This chain connects TRBV5-1 to TRBJ1-5; TRBD1 might be the D (6 bases). Germline V gene data show CDR1 as SGHRS and CDR2 as YFSETQ. The CDR3 extends over 17 amino acids. V was cut by 0 bases and J by 6 bases, with 19 bases left in between. CDR3 nucleotides: TGCGCCAGCAGCTTGGGGAAGGGTGTCAGGGGAAGTCAGCCCCAGCATTTT. Protein product: CASSLGKGVRGSQPQHF.

This chain connects TRBV29-1 to TRBJ1-3, with D tentatively TRBD1 (6 bases). Germline loops: CDR1 SQVTM, CDR2 ANQGSEA. This CDR3 comprises 13 residues. Trimming shortened V by 5 bases and J by 2 bases, and 10 bases separated the two germline ends. DNA of the CDR3: TGCAGCGTTCAAGCAGGGGCTGGAAACACCATATATTTT. Amino acids: CSVQAGAGNTIYF.

Comments on this clone: The junction does not match germline at one end; this may be a read error. The gene calls are TRBV20-1 and TRBJ2-7; TRBD2 agrees at 10 bases. The CDR3 has 11 amino acids. The germline CDR1 and CDR2 sequences are DFQATT and SNEGSKA (reference sequence). The CDR3 is CSARTTSGLTF. The CDR3 DNA is TGCAGTGCTAGAACGACTAGCGGGCTAACATTC.

The V call is TRBV28, the J call TRBJ2-1, with D perhaps matching TRBD2 (6 bases). Deletions cut 3 bases from V and 0 bases from J, with 12 bases between. Germline V gene sequence: CDR1 MDHEN, CDR2 SYDVKM. The CDR3 extends over 16 amino acids. CDR3 region: CASSLNFGSSYNEQFF. The CDR3 DNA reads TGTGCCAGCAGTTTGAATTTCGGGAGCTCCTACAATGAGCAGTTCTTC.

This clone was recorded a few times. The chain is built from TRBV6-5 and TRBJ2-7; tentatively, D is TRBD1 (5 bases). The CDR3 covers 13 residues. Trimming stripped 2 bases from V and 7 bases from J, with 12 bases between. Germline CDR1 is MNHEY and CDR2 is SVGAGI. The chain's CDR3 is CASSYDQGLEQYF. The CDR3 region has the DNA TGTGCCAGCAGTTACGATCAGGGCTTGGAGCAGTACTTC.

The chain is built from TRBV19 and TRBJ2-5; D remains ambiguous. The germline gives CDR1 LNHDA, CDR2 SQIVND (reference sequence). CDR3 length: 13 amino acids. Trimming shortened V by 3 bases and J by 5 bases, and 10 bases separated the two germline ends. For the CDR3, the DNA is TGTGCCAGTAGTATCACTCATCGGGAGACCCAGTACTTC. This gives the protein CASSITHRETQYF. Based on the CDR3 plus reference TRBV19 and TRBJ2-5, the full variable domain is DGGITQSPKYLFRKEGQNVTLSCEQNLNHDAMYWYRQDPGQGLRLIYYSQIVNDFQKGDIAEGYSVSREKKESFPLTVTSAQKNPTAFYLCASSITHRETQYFGPGTRLLVL.